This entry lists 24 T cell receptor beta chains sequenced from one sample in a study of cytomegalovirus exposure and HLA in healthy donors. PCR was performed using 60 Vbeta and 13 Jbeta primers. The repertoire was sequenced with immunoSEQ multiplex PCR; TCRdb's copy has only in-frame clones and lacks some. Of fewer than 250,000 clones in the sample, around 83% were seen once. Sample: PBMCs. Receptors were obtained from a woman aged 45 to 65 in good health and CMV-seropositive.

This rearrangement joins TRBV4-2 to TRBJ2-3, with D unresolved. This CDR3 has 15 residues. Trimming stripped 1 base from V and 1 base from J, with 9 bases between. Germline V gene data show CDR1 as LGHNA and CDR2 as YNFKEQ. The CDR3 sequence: CASSQGLRGTDTQYF. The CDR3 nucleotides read TGTGCCAGCAGCCAAGGGCTCCGGGGCACAGATACGCAGTATTTT.

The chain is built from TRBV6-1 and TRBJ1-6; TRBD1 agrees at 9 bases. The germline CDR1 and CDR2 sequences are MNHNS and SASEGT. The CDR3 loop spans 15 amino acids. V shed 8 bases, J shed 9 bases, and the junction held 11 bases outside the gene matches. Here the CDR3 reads CASESEGTGFSPLHF. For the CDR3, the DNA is TGTGCCAGCGAGTCCGAAGGGACAGGGTTTTCACCCCTCCACTTT.

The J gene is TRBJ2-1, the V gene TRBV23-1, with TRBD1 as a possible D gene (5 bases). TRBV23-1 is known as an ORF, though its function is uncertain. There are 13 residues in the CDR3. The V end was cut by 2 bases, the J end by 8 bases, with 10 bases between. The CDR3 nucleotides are TGCGCCAGCAGTCAACAGGGAAGGGATGAGCAGTTCTTC. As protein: CASSQQGRDEQFF.

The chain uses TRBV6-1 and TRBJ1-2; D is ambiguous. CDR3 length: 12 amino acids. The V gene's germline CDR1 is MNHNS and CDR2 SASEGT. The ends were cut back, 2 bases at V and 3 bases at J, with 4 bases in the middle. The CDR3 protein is CASSEPDYGYTF. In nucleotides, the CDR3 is TGTGCCAGCAGTGAACCAGACTATGGCTACACCTTC.

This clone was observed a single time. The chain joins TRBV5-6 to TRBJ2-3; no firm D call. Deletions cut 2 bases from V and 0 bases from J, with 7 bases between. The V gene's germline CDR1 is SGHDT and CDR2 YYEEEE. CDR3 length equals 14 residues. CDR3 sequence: CASSFGASTDTQYF. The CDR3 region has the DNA TGTGCCAGCAGCTTCGGAGCAAGCACAGATACGCAGTATTTT.

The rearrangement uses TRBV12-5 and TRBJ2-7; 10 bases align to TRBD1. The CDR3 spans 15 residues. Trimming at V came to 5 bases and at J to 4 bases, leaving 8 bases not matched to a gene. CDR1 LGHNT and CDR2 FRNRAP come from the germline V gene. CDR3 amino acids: CASGLPGQGMYEQYF. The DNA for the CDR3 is TGTGCTAGTGGTCTCCCGGGACAGGGGATGTACGAGCAGTACTTC.

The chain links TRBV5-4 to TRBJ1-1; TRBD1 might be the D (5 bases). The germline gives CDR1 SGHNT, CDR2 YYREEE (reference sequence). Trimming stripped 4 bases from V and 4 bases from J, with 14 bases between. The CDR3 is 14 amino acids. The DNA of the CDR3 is TGTGCCAGCAGCGGCGGGGGGGTATCCACTGAAGCTTTCTTT. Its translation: CASSGGGVSTEAFF.

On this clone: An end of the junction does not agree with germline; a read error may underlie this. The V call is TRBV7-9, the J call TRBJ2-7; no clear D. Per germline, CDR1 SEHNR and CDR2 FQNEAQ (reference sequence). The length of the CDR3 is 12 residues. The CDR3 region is CSSSLQTYEQYF. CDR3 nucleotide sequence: TGTTCCAGCAGCTTACAAACCTACGAGCAGTACTTC. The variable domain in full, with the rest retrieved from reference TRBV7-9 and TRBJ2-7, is DTGVSQNPRHKITKRGQNVTFRCDPISEHNRLYWYRQTLGQGPEFLTYFQNEAQLEKSRLLSDRFSAERPKGSFSTLEIQRTEQGDSAMYLCSSSLQTYEQYFGPGTRLTVT.

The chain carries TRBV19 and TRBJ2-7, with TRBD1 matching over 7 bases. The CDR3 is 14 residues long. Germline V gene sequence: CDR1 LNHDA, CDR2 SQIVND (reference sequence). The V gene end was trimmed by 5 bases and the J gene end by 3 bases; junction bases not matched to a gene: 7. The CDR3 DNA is TGTGCCAGTAGTTCCCGGGACAGCAACTACGAGCAGTACTTC. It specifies CASSSRDSNYEQYF. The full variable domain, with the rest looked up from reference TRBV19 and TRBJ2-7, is DGGITQSPKYLFRKEGQNVTLSCEQNLNHDAMYWYRQDPGQGLRLIYYSQIVNDFQKGDIAEGYSVSREKKESFPLTVTSAQKNPTAFYLCASSSRDSNYEQYFGPGTRLTVT.

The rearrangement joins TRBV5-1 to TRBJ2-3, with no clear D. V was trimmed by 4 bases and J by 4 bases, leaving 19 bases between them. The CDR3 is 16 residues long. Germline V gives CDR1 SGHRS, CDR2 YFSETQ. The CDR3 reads CASSKPETSSADTQYF. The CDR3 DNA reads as TGCGCCAGCAGCAAGCCAGAAACCTCCAGCGCAGATACGCAGTATTTT.

CDR3 protein: CSVDRRRENDYEQYF. CDR3 in DNA: TGCAGCGTTGATCGTAGAAGGGAGAATGACTACGAGCAGTACTTC. J is TRBJ2-5 and V is TRBV29-1, with a possible D match to TRBD2 (5 bases). The end of the DNA aligns better with TRBJ2-7, so the J call may be wrong. The CDR3 is 15 amino acids. CDR1 and CDR2 (germline): SQVTM, ANQGSEA.

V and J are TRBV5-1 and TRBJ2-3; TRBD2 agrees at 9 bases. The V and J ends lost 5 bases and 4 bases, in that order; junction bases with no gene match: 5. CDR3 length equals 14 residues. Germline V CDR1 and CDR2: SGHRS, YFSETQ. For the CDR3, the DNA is TGCGCCAGCAGTGTTGCGGGGGGGCCAGATACGCAGTATTTT. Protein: CASSVAGGPDTQYF. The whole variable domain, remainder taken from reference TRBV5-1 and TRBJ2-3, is KAGVTQTPRYLIKTRGQQVTLSCSPISGHRSVSWYQQTPGQGLQFLFEYFSETQRNKGNFPGRFSGRQFSNSRSEMNVSTLELGDSALYLCASSVAGGPDTQYFGPGTRLTVL.

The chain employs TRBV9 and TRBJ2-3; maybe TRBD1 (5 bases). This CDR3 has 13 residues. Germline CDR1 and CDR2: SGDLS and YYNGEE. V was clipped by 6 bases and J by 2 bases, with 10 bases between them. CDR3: CASTRQLTDTQYF. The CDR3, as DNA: TGTGCCAGCACCCGACAGCTCACAGATACGCAGTATTTT.

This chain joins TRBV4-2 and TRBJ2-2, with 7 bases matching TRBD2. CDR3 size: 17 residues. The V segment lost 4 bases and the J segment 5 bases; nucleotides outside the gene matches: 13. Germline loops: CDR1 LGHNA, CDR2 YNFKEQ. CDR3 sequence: CASSLRGVGYETGELFF. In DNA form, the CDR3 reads TGTGCCAGCAGCCTTCGGGGGGTGGGTTATGAGACCGGGGAGCTGTTTTTT.

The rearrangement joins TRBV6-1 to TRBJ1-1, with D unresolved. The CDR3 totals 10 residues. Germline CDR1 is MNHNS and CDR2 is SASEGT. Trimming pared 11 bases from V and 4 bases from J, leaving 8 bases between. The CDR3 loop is CALTITEAFF. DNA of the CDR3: TGTGCCTTAACTATCACTGAAGCTTTCTTT.

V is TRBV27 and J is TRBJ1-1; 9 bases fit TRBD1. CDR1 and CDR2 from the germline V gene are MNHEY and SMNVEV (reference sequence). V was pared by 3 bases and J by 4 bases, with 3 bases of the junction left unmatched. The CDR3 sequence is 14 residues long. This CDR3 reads CASSFQQGATEAFF. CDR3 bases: TGTGCCAGCAGTTTCCAACAGGGGGCCACTGAAGCTTTCTTT.

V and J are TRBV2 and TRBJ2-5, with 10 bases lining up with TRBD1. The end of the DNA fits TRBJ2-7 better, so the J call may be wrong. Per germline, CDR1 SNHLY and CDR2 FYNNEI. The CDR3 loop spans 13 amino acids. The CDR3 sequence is CASGGQGGFEQYF. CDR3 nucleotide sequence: TGTGCCAGCGGAGGACAGGGGGGATTCGAGCAGTACTTC.

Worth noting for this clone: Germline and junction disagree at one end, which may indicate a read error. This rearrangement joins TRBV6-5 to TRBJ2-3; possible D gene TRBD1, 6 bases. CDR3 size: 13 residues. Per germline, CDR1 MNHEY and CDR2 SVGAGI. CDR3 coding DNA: TGTGCCAGCAGTTCTGGAGACAGTTGGGTCAGGGGTTTT. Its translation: CASSSGDSWVRGF.

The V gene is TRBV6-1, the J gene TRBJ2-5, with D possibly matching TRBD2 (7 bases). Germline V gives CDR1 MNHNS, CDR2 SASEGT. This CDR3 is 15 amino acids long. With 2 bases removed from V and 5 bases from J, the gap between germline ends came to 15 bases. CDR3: CASSEWGGEGETQYF. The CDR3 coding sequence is TGTGCCAGCAGTGAATGGGGGGGCGAGGGGGAGACCCAGTACTTC.

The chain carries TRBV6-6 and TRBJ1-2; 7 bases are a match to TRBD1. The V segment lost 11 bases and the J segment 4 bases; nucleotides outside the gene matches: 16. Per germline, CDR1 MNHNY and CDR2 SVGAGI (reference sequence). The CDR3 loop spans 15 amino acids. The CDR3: CAESTGTEIFYGYTF. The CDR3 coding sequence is TGTGCCGAAAGCACCGGGACAGAAATATTCTATGGCTACACCTTC.

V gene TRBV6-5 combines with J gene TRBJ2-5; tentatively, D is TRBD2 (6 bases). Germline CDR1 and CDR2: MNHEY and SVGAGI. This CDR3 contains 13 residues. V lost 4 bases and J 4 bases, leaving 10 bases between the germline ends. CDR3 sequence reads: CASSFAGTETQYF. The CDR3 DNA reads TGTGCCAGCAGTTTCGCGGGGACAGAGACCCAGTACTTC.

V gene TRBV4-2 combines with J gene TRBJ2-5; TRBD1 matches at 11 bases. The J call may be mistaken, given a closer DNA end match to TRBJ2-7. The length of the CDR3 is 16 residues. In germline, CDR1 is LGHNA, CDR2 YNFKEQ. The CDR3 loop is CASSQERTGGFYEQYF. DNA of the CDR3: TGTGCCAGCAGCCAAGAAAGGACAGGGGGCTTCTACGAGCAGTACTTC.

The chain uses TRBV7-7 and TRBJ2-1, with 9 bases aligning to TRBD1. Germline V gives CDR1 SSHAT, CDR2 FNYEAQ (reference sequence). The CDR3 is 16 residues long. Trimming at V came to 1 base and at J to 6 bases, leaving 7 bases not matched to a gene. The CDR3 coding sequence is TGTGCCAGCAGCTTAGTAATGGGACAGGGAATCAATGAGCAGTTCTTC. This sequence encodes CASSLVMGQGINEQFF. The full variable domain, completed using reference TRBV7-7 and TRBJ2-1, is GAGVSQSPRYKVTKRGQDVTLRCDPISSHATLYWYQQALGQGPEFLTYFNYEAQPDKSGLPSDRFSAERPEGSISTLTIQRTEQRDSAMYRCASSLVMGQGINEQFFGPGTRLTVL.

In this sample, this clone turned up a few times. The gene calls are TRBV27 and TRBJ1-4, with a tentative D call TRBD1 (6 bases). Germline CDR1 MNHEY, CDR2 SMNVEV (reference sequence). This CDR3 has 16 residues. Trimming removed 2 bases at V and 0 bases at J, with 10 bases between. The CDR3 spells CASSLGQTATNEKLFF. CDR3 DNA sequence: TGTGCCAGCAGTTTAGGACAGACAGCAACTAATGAAAAACTGTTTTTT.